Listed below are T cell receptor beta chains from one sample, sequenced in a study of T cell responses to AZD1222 COVID-19 vaccine. Generated by immunoSEQ multiplex PCR, the TCRdb table keeps only in-frame clones and is missing some. The table records more than 75,000 clones, less than 95% of them present only once. The specimen comprised peripheral blood, sampled 28 days after the second AZD1222 dose. All receptors come from an adult who received the AZD1222 COVID-19 vaccine. Both conserved end residues are part of each CDR3.

j_call | v_call | cdr3_aa
TRBJ2-2 | TRBV29-1 | CSVSSGRGGELFF
TRBJ2-7 | TRBV6-1 | CASSDGGAGAGYEQYF
TRBJ2-1 | TRBV7-3 | CASSPGMLYNEQFF
TRBJ1-5 | TRBV4-2 | CASSRDRGTQPQHF
TRBJ2-2 | TRBV15 | CATSREGTPGGELFF
TRBJ1-6 | TRBV4-1 | CASSQVLSRFYNSPLHF
TRBJ2-1 | TRBV11-2 | CASSGNQGIEQFF
TRBJ2-3 | TRBV28 | CASSAGGAAADTQYF
TRBJ1-1 | TRBV5-8 | CASTLTRGTAKAFF
TRBJ1-5 | TRBV29-1 | CSATTGTGVQPQHF
TRBJ1-2 | TRBV18 | CASSPKETGASGYTF
TRBJ1-2 | TRBV25-1 | CASTEGHSNYGYTF
TRBJ2-3 | TRBV7-2 | CASRPAGQSTDTQYF
TRBJ1-5 | TRBV28 | CASSGDNNQPQHF
TRBJ2-1 | TRBV28 | CASSLGRGQFF
TRBJ2-7 | TRBV2 | CASKGAVYEQYF
TRBJ2-3 | TRBV7-2 | CASSPPRDQITDTQYF
TRBJ2-7 | TRBV21-1 | CAMPPGQGSYEQYF
TRBJ2-3 | TRBV11-3 | CASSLGGLAGGSGDTQYF
TRBJ1-1 | TRBV30 | CAWVGGRNTEAFF
TRBJ2-1 | TRBV12-3/TRBV12-4 | CASSLVREGEQFF
TRBJ1-2 | TRBV5-3 | CARSLGVPDRTGSARYTF
TRBJ2-3 | TRBV7-8 | CASSLDSSGSTDTQYF
TRBJ1-2 | TRBV3-1/TRBV3-2 | CASSQGDRGLGYTF
TRBJ2-7 | TRBV4-3 | CASSPSLAGGREQYF
TRBJ1-1 | TRBV29-1 | CSVGSWTEAFF
TRBJ2-1 | TRBV7-6 | CASSLDLQGTGNEQFF
TRBJ2-7 | TRBV12-3/TRBV12-4 | CASSRGSTYEQYF
TRBJ2-2 | TRBV29-1 | CSVAGQGGGELFF
TRBJ2-1 | TRBV4-1 | CASSQVEISYNEQFF
TRBJ1-2 | TRBV5-4 | CASSLAPDRGGGYTF
TRBJ2-7 | TRBV27 | CASSKSGRREQYF
TRBJ1-5 | TRBV2 | CASSGGQGGNQPQHF
TRBJ1-5 | TRBV3-1/TRBV3-2 | CASSQPPEGPQHF
TRBJ1-1 | TRBV5-1 | CASRLAGTANTEAFF
TRBJ1-1 | TRBV9 | CASSGIQGEGNTEAFF
TRBJ2-7 | TRBV5-8 | CASSSGSAPYYEQYF
TRBJ2-3 | TRBV6-2/TRBV6-3 | CASRPYRASTDTQYF
TRBJ1-1 | TRBV6-5 | CASSHGTGMNTEAFF
TRBJ2-1 | TRBV7-9 | CASSSGLDPNNEQFF
TRBJ2-7 | TRBV12-3/TRBV12-4 | CASSLNNAYEQYF
TRBJ1-2 | TRBV30 | CAWSVQQSYGYTF
TRBJ2-7 | TRBV18 | CASSDSIYEQYF
TRBJ1-5 | TRBV28 | CASSLGSSGNQPQHF
TRBJ2-1 | TRBV4-3 | CASSPGLLDHEQFF
TRBJ1-5 | TRBV6-6 | CASSTSGAGGQPQHF
TRBJ2-5 | TRBV30 | CAWSPGRRAQETQYF
TRBJ2-3 | TRBV19 | CASSIAGSSTDTQYF
TRBJ2-1 | TRBV27 | CASSPRLIAGSSYNEQFF
TRBJ1-1 | TRBV5-1 | CASSSGTGVAEAFF
TRBJ1-3 | TRBV13 | CASSLGQSARGNTIYF
TRBJ2-2 | TRBV6-5 | CASSLGLGTNTGELFF
TRBJ2-7 | TRBV6-5 | CASSYSGLARSYEQYF
TRBJ2-2 | TRBV14 | CASSQDRVSGTNTGELFF
TRBJ2-1 | TRBV19 | CASRLVAGGPYEQFF
TRBJ2-6 | TRBV29-1 | CSVEQSSGANVLTF
TRBJ1-2 | TRBV28 | CASHWDGDYGYTF
TRBJ2-2 | TRBV19 | CASNGGYTGELFF
TRBJ1-3 | TRBV13 | CASSNRHSGNTIYF